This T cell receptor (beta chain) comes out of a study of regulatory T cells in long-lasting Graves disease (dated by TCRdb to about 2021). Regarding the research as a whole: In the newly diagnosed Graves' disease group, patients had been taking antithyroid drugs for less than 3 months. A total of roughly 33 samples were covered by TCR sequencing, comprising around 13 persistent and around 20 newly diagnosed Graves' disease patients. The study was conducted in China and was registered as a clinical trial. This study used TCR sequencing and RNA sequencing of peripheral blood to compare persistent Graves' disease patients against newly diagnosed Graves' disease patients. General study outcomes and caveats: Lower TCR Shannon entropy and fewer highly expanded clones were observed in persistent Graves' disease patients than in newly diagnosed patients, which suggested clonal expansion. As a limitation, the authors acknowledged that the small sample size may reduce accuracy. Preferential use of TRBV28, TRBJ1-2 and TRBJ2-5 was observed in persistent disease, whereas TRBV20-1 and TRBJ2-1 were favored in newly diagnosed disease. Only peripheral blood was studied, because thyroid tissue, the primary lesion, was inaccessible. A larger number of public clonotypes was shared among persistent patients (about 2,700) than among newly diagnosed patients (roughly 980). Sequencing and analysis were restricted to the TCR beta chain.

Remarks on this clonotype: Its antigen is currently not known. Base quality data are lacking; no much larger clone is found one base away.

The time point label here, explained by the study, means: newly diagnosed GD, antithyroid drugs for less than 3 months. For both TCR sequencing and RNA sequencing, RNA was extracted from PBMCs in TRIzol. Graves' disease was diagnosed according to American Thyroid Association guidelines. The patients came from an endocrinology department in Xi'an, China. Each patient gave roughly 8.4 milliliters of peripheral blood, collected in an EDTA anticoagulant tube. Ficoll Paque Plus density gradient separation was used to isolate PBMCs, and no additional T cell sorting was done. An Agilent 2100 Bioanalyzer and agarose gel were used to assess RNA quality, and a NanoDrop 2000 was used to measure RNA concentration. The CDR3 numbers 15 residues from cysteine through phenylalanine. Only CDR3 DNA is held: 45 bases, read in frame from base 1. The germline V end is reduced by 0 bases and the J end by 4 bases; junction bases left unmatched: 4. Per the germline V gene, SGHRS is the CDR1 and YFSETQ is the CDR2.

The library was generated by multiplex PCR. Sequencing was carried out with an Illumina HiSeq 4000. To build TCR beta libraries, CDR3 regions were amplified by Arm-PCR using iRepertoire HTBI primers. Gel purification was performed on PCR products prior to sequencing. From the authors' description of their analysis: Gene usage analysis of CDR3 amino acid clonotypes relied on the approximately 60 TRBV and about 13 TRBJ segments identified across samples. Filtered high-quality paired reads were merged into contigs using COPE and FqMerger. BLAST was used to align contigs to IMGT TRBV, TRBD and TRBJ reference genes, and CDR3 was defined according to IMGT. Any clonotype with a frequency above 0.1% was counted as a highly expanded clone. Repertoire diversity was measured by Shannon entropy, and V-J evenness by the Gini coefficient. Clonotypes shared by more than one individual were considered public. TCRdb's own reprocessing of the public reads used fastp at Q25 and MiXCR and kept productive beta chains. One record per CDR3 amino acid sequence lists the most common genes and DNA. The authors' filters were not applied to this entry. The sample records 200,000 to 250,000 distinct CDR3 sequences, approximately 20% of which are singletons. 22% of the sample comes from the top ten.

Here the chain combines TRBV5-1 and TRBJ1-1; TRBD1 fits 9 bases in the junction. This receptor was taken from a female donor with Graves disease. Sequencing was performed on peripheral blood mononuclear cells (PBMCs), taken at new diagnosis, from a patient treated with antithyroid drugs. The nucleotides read TGCGCCAGCAGCTTGGACAGGGGGCGCCTCACTGAAGCTTTCTTT. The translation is CASSLDRGRLTEAFF.